This T cell receptor (beta chain) was identified during a study of blood T cell repertoires in COVID-19. Looking at the study overall: Donors in the United States, Italy and Spain gave samples during acute or convalescent COVID-19. PBMCs, B-cell-depleted T cells, or T cells were the source of the cDNA or gDNA that made up the material.

The CDR3 extends over 13 amino acids. The germline gives CDR1 SNHLY, CDR2 FYNNEI. V was pared by 3 bases and J by 7 bases, with 12 bases between. Sequencing used immunoSEQ multiplex PCR; TCRdb keeps in-frame clones, though not all of them. The sample records about 140,000 clones, 75% to 85% being singletons. This rearrangement joins TRBV2 to TRBJ1-1; the D is unclear. The receptor's source is a woman aged 45 to 65 with acute or convalescent COVID-19. The material sequenced was peripheral blood. DNA for the CDR3: TGTGCCAGCAGTGAGCAACGACCGGGTGAAGCTTTCTTT. Translated, it gives CASSEQRPGEAFF.